This TCR beta chain was identified during a study of sequential checkpoint blockade in melanoma. For the study at large: Arm A got nivolumab then ipilimumab; arm B the reverse, 1:1. After both sequences, patients received maintenance nivolumab.

This sample's treatment: randomized to nivolumab then ipilimumab (arm A) or the reverse (arm B). Sorted cells were live CD3+CD8+, lacking CD19 and CD56, from PBMCs. Germline CDR1 SGHDT, CDR2 YYEEEE. The CDR3 totals 12 residues. The V end was cut by 0 bases, the J end by 4 bases, with 5 bases between. Data came from immunoSEQ multiplex PCR; TCRdb stores just in-frame clones and leaves some out. Of 20,000 to 25,000 clones listed, approximately 82% are singletons. The sequences come from CD8+ T cells sorted from blood (inferred from file names), collected from a patient given nivolumab and ipilimumab in sequence. The rearrangement links TRBV5-6 to TRBJ2-7; the D is unclear. This TCR was recovered from a human donor with melanoma. Written as DNA, the CDR3 is TGTGCCAGCAGCTTGGACAAGTACGAGCAGTACTTC. It codes for CASSLDKYEQYF.